The 8 T cell receptor beta chains given below trace back to one sample, sequenced in a study of blood T cells in healthy people across ages. A second PCR of about 6 to 12 cycles used a sample-barcoded 5' primer and a J-beta primer mix. TCRdb processed the 5' RACE reads anew with MiXCR; each CDR3 protein has one entry. The sample records approximately 1,000,000 distinct CDR3 sequences, 30% to 40% being singletons. Sequenced sample: blood. The receptor set was obtained from a man between 18 and 35 years old in good health.

This clonotype came up a few times. Written as DNA, the CDR3 is TGTGCCAGCAGTTTCCGGGAGGGCCGAGTCTACGAGCAGTACTTC. Translation: CASSFREGRVYEQYF. The rearrangement uses TRBV12-3 or TRBV12-4 and TRBJ2-7, with 8 bases that match TRBD2. J gave up 3 bases and V 3 bases, and 7 bases lay outside the gene matches. This CDR3 has 15 amino acids.

This clonotype appeared many times. V and J are TRBV20-1 and TRBJ1-2; D is perhaps TRBD1 (6 bases). Germline lookup yields CDR1 DFQATT and CDR2 SNEGSKA (reference sequence). The CDR3 extends over 12 amino acids. Trimming pared 3 bases from V and 2 bases from J, leaving 7 bases between. The CDR3 loop reads CSARDSNYGYTF. The CDR3 DNA is TGCAGTGCTAGGGACAGCAACTATGGCTACACCTTC.

In its sample, this clonotype was seen a few times. The chain carries TRBV20-1 and TRBJ1-5; the match to TRBD1 covers 7 bases. The germline V gene has CDR1 DFQATT and CDR2 SNEGSKA (reference sequence). The CDR3 is made up of 15 amino acids. V was clipped by 0 bases and J by 6 bases; unmatched bases: 8. CDR3 DNA sequence: TGCAGTGCTAGAGATGCATTGGCAGGGGGTCAGCCCCAGCATTTT. Encoded protein: CSARDALAGGQPQHF.

This chain connects TRBV20-1 to TRBJ2-7; possibly TRBD1 for D (6 bases). From germline, CDR1 is DFQATT and CDR2 SNEGSKA (reference sequence). V was clipped by 5 bases and J by 0 bases, with 11 bases between them. The CDR3 runs 13 residues. The CDR3 nucleotides are TGCAGTGCTCGGACAGTAAGCTCCTACGAGCAGTACTTC. This sequence encodes CSARTVSSYEQYF.

The rearrangement uses TRBV18 and TRBJ2-7; TRBD1 agrees at 9 bases. This CDR3 has 15 amino acids. Germline lookup yields CDR1 KGHSH and CDR2 LQKENI. V shed 6 bases, J shed 7 bases, and the junction held 13 bases outside the gene matches. In DNA form, the CDR3 reads TGTGCCAGCTCGACACAGGGGGCGTCTGGCAATGAGCAGTACTTC. This translates into CASSTQGASGNEQYF.

This clonotype was found many times. The V gene is TRBV7-6, the J gene TRBJ2-1, with TRBD1 matching over 7 bases. The V and J ends lost 3 bases and 4 bases, in that order; junction bases with no gene match: 3. Germline-derived CDR1 and CDR2 are SGHVS and FNYEAQ. The CDR3 is 14 residues long. This CDR3 is CASSLGQIYNEQFF. CDR3 in DNA: TGTGCCAGCAGCTTGGGACAGATTTACAATGAGCAGTTCTTC.

This clonotype was seen a handful of times. The chain carries TRBV7-9 and TRBJ1-3; D gene uncertain. Germline V gene sequence: CDR1 SEHNR, CDR2 FQNEAQ (reference sequence). The CDR3 contains 12 residues. V lost 4 bases and J lost 9, with 10 bases in between. CDR3 DNA sequence: TGTGCCAGCAGCTCCCCCCGGGGCACCATATATTTT. This codes for CASSSPRGTIYF.

The chain carries TRBV5-5 and TRBJ2-1, with D uncertain. The CDR3 loop spans 16 amino acids. Germline lookup yields CDR1 SGHKS and CDR2 YYEKEE (reference sequence). Trimming stripped 0 bases from V and 0 bases from J, with 10 bases between. The CDR3 here is CASSLAPESSYNEQFF. DNA for the CDR3: TGTGCCAGCAGCTTGGCTCCGGAGAGCTCCTACAATGAGCAGTTCTTC.